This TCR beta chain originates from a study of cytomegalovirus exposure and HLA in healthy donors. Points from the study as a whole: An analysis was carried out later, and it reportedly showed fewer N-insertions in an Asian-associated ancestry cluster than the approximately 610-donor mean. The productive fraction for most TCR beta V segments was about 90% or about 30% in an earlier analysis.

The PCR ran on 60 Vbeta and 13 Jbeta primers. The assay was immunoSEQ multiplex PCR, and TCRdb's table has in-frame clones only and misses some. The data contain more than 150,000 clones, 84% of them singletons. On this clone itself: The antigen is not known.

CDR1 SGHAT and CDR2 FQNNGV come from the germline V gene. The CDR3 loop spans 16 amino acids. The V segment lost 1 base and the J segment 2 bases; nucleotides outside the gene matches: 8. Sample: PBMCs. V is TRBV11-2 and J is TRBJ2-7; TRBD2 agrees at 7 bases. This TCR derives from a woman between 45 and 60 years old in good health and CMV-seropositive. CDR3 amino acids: CASSLGAGDSTYEQYF. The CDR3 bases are TGTGCCAGCAGCTTAGGGGCGGGGGACTCCACCTACGAGCAGTACTTC. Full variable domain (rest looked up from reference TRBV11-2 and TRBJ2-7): EAGVAQSPRYKIIEKRQSVAFWCNPISGHATLYWYQQILGQGPKLLIQFQNNGVVDDSQLPKDRFSAERLKGVDSTLKIQPAKLEDSAVYLCASSLGAGDSTYEQYFGPGTRLTVT.